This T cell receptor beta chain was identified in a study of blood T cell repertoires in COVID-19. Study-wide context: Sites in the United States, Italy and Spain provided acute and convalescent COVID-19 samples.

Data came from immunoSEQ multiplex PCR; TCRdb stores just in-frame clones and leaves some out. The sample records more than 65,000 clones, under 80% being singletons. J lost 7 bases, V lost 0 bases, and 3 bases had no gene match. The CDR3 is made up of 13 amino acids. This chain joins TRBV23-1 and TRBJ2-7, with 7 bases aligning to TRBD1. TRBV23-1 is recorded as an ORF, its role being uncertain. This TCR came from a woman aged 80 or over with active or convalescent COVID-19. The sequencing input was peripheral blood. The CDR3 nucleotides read TGCGCCAGCAGTCAATCGGGGGACAGAGAGCAGTACTTC. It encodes CASSQSGDREQYF.